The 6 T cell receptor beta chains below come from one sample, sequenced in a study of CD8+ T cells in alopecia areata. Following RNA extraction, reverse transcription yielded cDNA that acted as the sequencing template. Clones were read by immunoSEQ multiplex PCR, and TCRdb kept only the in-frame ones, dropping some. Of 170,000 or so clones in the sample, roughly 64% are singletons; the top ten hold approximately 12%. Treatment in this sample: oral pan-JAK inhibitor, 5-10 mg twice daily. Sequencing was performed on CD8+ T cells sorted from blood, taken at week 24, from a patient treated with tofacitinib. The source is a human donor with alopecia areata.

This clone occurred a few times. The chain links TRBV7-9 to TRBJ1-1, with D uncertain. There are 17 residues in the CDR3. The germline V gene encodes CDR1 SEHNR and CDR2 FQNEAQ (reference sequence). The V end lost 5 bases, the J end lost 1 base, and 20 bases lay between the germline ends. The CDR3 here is CASSPRTTQGPNTEAFF. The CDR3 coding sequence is TGTGCCAGCAGCCCGCGTACGACACAAGGACCGAACACTGAAGCTTTCTTT.

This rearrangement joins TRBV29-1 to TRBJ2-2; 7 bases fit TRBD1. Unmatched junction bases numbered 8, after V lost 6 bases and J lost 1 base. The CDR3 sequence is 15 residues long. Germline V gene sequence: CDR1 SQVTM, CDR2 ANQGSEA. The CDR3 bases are TGCAGCGTGCAACCGGGACAGCAGAACACCGGGGAGCTGTTTTTT. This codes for CSVQPGQQNTGELFF.

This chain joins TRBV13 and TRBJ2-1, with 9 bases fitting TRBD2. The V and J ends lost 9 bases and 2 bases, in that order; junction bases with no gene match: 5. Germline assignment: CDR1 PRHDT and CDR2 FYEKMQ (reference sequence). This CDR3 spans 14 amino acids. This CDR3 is CASSSGATYNEQFF. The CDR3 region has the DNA TGTGCCAGTTCTAGCGGGGCAACCTACAATGAGCAGTTCTTC.

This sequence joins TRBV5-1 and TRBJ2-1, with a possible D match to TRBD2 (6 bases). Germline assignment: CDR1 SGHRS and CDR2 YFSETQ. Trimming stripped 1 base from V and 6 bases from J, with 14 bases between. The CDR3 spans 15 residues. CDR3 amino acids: CASSLHPSVGNEQFF. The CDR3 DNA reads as TGCGCCAGCAGCTTGCATCCTAGCGTAGGCAATGAGCAGTTCTTC. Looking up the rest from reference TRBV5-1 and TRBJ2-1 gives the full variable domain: KAGVTQTPRYLIKTRGQQVTLSCSPISGHRSVSWYQQTPGQGLQFLFEYFSETQRNKGNFPGRFSGRQFSNSRSEMNVSTLELGDSALYLCASSLHPSVGNEQFFGPGTRLTVL.

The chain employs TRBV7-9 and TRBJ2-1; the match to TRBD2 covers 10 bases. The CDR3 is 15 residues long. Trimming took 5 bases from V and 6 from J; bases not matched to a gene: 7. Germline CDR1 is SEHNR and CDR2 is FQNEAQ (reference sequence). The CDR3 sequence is CASSDIAGGFNEQFF. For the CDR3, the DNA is TGTGCCAGCAGCGATATAGCGGGGGGTTTCAATGAGCAGTTCTTC. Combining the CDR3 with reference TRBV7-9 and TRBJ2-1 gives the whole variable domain DTGVSQNPRHKITKRGQNVTFRCDPISEHNRLYWYRQTLGQGPEFLTYFQNEAQLEKSRLLSDRFSAERPKGSFSTLEIQRTEQGDSAMYLCASSDIAGGFNEQFFGPGTRLTVL.

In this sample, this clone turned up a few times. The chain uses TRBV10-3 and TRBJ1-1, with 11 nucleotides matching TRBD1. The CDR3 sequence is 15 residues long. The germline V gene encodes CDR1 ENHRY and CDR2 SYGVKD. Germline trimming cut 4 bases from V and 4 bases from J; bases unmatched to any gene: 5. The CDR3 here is CAISGGGTGGTEAFF. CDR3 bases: TGTGCCATCAGTGGAGGCGGGACAGGGGGCACTGAAGCTTTCTTT.